The 21 T cell receptor beta chains below all came from one sample that was sequenced in a study of Graves' ophthalmopathy and Graves' hyperthyroidism (dated by TCRdb to 2016 to 2019). The instrument given in TCRdb is Illumina HiSeq 2000. For repertoire sequencing, the TCR beta CDR3 regions were amplified from RNA transcripts. HTBI primers and the Qiagen OneStep RT-PCR kit were used in a first-round RT-PCR, which was followed by a second-round multiplex PCR, size selection and purification. TCRdb cleaned the public reads at Q25 with fastp, built clones with MiXCR and kept in-frame beta chains. Here each entry gathers all rows of one CDR3 protein and keeps the most common genes and DNA. The sample has about 410,000 distinct CDR3 sequences on record, about 17% of them singletons. 1.6% of the sample goes to the ten largest clones. What was sequenced was peripheral blood. The receptors derive from a woman in her late teens or twenties with Graves' ophthalmopathy. Donor details come from another sample of the same person, matched by shared clones.

This clonotype was counted many times. The chain recombines TRBV24-1 with TRBJ1-2; possibly TRBD1 for D (5 bases). Per germline, CDR1 KGHDR and CDR2 SFDVKD. This CDR3 contains 14 residues. The germline V and J ends were trimmed by 4 bases and 1 base, with 9 bases remaining between them. CDR3 DNA: TGTGCCACCAGTGAGCGACAGAATAACTATGGCTACACCTTC. This encodes CATSERQNNYGYTF.

This clonotype was observed at least ten times. CDR3 bases: TGTGCCATCAGTGAGACAGGGCTCTACGAGCAGTACTTC. It yields the protein CAISETGLYEQYF. The chain joins TRBV10-3 to TRBJ2-7; a possible D gene is TRBD1 (6 bases). Germline CDR1 is ENHRY and CDR2 is SYGVKD. The CDR3 consists of 13 residues. Trimming removed 2 bases from V and 3 bases from J, with 8 bases in between.

This clonotype was detected ten times or more. The gene calls are TRBV6-5 and TRBJ1-1; D perhaps matches TRBD1 (6 bases). Germline V gene data show CDR1 as MNHEY and CDR2 as SVGAGI. The CDR3 sequence is 16 residues long. The ends were cut back, 6 bases at V and 0 bases at J, with 17 bases in the middle. CDR3 sequence: CASSPAGQPMNTEAFF. The CDR3 nucleotides are TGTGCCAGCAGCCCTGCCGGACAGCCCATGAACACTGAAGCTTTCTTT.

The chain employs TRBV6-2 or TRBV6-3 and TRBJ1-1, with unresolved D. Germline V gene sequence: CDR1 MNHEY, CDR2 SVGEGT. The germline V and J ends were trimmed by 0 bases and 7 bases, with 12 bases remaining between them. There are 14 residues in the CDR3. CDR3 region: CASSYSTRFGEAFF. In DNA form, the CDR3 reads TGTGCCAGCAGTTACTCGACAAGGTTTGGTGAAGCTTTCTTT.

The chain carries TRBV5-5 and TRBJ2-7; 8 nucleotides align to TRBD2. Germline V lookup: CDR1 SGHKS, CDR2 YYEKEE (reference sequence). The V segment lost 0 bases and the J segment 3 bases; nucleotides outside the gene matches: 5. The CDR3 is 15 residues long. The CDR3 region has the DNA TGTGCCAGCAGCTTGGCCGGGACTAGGGTCTACGAGCAGTACTTC. This encodes CASSLAGTRVYEQYF.

Ten or more counts support this clonotype. The chain joins TRBV29-1 to TRBJ2-5, with TRBD2 as a possible D gene (6 bases). Germline CDR1 SQVTM, CDR2 ANQGSEA. Trimming took off 4 bases at V and 5 bases at J, with 14 bases between the two ends. CDR3 length: 13 residues. The CDR3 reads CSVGDSRGETQYF. The CDR3 DNA reads as TGCAGCGTTGGGGACTCCCGGGGCGAGACCCAGTACTTC.

At least ten counts were recorded for this clonotype. The chain links TRBV12-3 or TRBV12-4 to TRBJ2-6; 7 positions agree with TRBD1. This CDR3 comprises 15 residues. The ends lost 7 bases at V and 2 bases at J; junction bases unmatched: 5. CDR3 amino acids: CASNPDRAGANVLTF. CDR3 coding DNA: TGTGCCAGCAATCCCGACAGGGCTGGGGCCAACGTCCTGACTTTC.

The J gene is TRBJ2-7, the V gene TRBV3-1, with TRBD1 identical over 11 bases. V lost 3 bases to trimming and J lost 6 bases; unmatched junction nucleotides: 7. Germline-derived CDR1 and CDR2 are LGHDT and YNNKEL (reference sequence). This CDR3 is 15 amino acids long. CDR3 nucleotide sequence: TGTGCCAGCAGCCAGGGAGCCGGGACAGGGGGCGAGCAGTACTTC. Protein product: CASSQGAGTGGEQYF.

This clonotype was recorded at least ten times. J is TRBJ2-3 and V is TRBV6-2 or TRBV6-3, with TRBD2 matching 10 bases. This CDR3 region has 13 residues. Germline V gives CDR1 MNHEY, CDR2 SVGEGT. V was clipped by 6 bases and J by 3 bases; unmatched bases: 0. DNA for the CDR3: TGTGCCAGCAGACTAGCGGGAACAGATACGCAGTATTTT. Translation: CASRLAGTDTQYF.

A few counts support this clonotype. The rearrangement links TRBV5-1 to TRBJ2-5; perhaps TRBD1 as D (6 bases). V was shortened by 3 bases and J by 4 bases, with 16 bases between the two germline ends. Germline V gene sequence: CDR1 SGHRS, CDR2 YFSETQ. This CDR3 comprises 15 residues. The CDR3 reads CASSYGQPKGETQYF. The DNA for the CDR3 is TGCGCCAGCAGCTACGGACAGCCGAAGGGAGAGACCCAGTACTTC. Complete variable domain (other parts from reference TRBV5-1 and TRBJ2-5): KAGVTQTPRYLIKTRGQQVTLSCSPISGHRSVSWYQQTPGQGLQFLFEYFSETQRNKGNFPGRFSGRQFSNSRSEMNVSTLELGDSALYLCASSYGQPKGETQYFGPGTRLLVL.

This chain uses TRBV30 with TRBJ1-1; D remains unclear. The V gene lost 3 bases and the J gene lost 0 bases, with 5 bases spanning the gap. CDR1 GTSNPN and CDR2 SVGIG come from the germline V gene (reference sequence). This CDR3 contains 12 residues. CDR3 nucleotide sequence: TGTGCCTGGAGATTGTTGAACACTGAAGCTTTCTTT. Residues: CAWRLLNTEAFF.

There are many counts of this clonotype. V and J are TRBV11-3 and TRBJ2-2; 8 bases line up with TRBD1. The CDR3 contains 16 residues. Germline-derived CDR1 and CDR2 are SGHNT and YENEEA. V was clipped by 5 bases and J by 4 bases; unmatched bases: 9. The CDR3 region has the DNA TGTGCCAGCAGCCAACCGGGACAGGTTACCACCGGGGAGCTGTTTTTT. Residues: CASSQPGQVTTGELFF.

The chain uses TRBV6-1 and TRBJ1-2; TRBD1 might be the D (6 bases). Germline-derived CDR1 and CDR2 are MNHNS and SASEGT. The CDR3 runs to 14 residues. The V and J ends lost 0 bases and 5 bases respectively, with 10 bases between them. The CDR3: CASSEAGDIYGYTF. Written as DNA, the CDR3 is TGTGCCAGCAGTGAAGCCGGGGACATATATGGCTACACCTTC.

The chain recombines TRBV5-5 with TRBJ2-5; D is unclear. Trimming left V 2 bases short and J 1 base short, with 9 bases between. Germline lookup yields CDR1 SGHKS and CDR2 YYEKEE (reference sequence). The CDR3 consists of 14 residues. DNA of the CDR3: TGTGCCAGCAGCTTAATTCGATTCCAAGAGACCCAGTACTTC. Its translation is CASSLIRFQETQYF.

This chain links TRBV9 with TRBJ2-6; D call uncertain. The CDR3 runs 16 residues. V lost 0 bases, J lost 0 bases, and 7 bases lay in between. CDR1 and CDR2 (germline): SGDLS, YYNGEE. The CDR3 reads CASSVGTDSGANVLTF. DNA for the CDR3: TGTGCCAGCAGCGTAGGTACAGACTCTGGGGCCAACGTCCTGACTTTC. The full variable domain, its missing parts supplied by reference TRBV9 and TRBJ2-6, is DSGVTQTPKHLITATGQRVTLRCSPRSGDLSVYWYQQSLDQGLQFLIQYYNGEERAKGNILERFSAQQFPDLHSELNLSSLELGDSALYFCASSVGTDSGANVLTFGAGSRLTVL.

This clonotype occurred many times. The V gene is TRBV20-1, the J gene TRBJ1-1; no clear D. This CDR3 comprises 15 residues. Trimming pared 1 base from V and 0 bases from J, leaving 12 bases between. Germline CDR1 DFQATT, CDR2 SNEGSKA (reference sequence). CDR3 sequence (DNA): TGCAGTGCTAGAGGCACCGGTATGTTGAACACTGAAGCTTTCTTT. As protein: CSARGTGMLNTEAFF.

This clonotype showed up many times. The rearrangement joins TRBV27 to TRBJ2-5; tentative D call: TRBD2 (6 bases). Germline-derived CDR1 and CDR2 are MNHEY and SMNVEV (reference sequence). The germline V and J ends were trimmed by 4 bases and 3 bases, with 12 bases remaining between them. The CDR3 totals 14 residues. The CDR3 DNA is TGTGCCAGCAGTTATTTCACGGGAGAAGAGACCCAGTACTTC. It codes for CASSYFTGEETQYF.

This clonotype was detected ten times or more. J is TRBJ2-2 and V is TRBV28; 11 bases match TRBD2. The ends lost 6 bases at V and 6 bases at J; junction bases unmatched: 6. This CDR3 is built from 15 residues. Germline lookup yields CDR1 MDHEN and CDR2 SYDVKM. CDR3 loop: CASSWTSGFPGELFF. The DNA of the CDR3 is TGTGCCAGCAGCTGGACTAGCGGGTTTCCCGGGGAGCTGTTTTTT.

In this sample, this clonotype turned up many times. The chain combines TRBV5-1 with TRBJ1-2; D may be TRBD1 (5 bases). The ends were cut back, 0 bases at V and 2 bases at J, with 20 bases in the middle. Germline assignment: CDR1 SGHRS and CDR2 YFSETQ. CDR3 size: 18 residues. The CDR3 spells CASSLAIGQGTSNYGYTF. CDR3 DNA: TGCGCCAGCAGCTTGGCTATCGGGCAGGGAACCTCCAACTATGGCTACACCTTC.

At least ten counts were recorded for this clonotype. The CDR3 bases are TGTGCCAGCAGCTTAGACGGACGATTAGCCAAAAACATTCAGTACTTC. Its translation is CASSLDGRLAKNIQYF. The chain employs TRBV11-2 and TRBJ2-4, with unresolved D. CDR1 and CDR2 from the germline V gene are SGHAT and FQNNGV. CDR3 length equals 16 residues. Deletions cut 0 bases from V and 0 bases from J, with 9 bases between.

The sample holds many counts of this clonotype. This chain joins TRBV20-1 and TRBJ1-5, with a weak D call TRBD1 (5 bases). Trimming pared 6 bases from V and 7 bases from J, leaving 13 bases between. The CDR3 is 12 amino acids. Germline CDR1 reads DFQATT; CDR2 reads SNEGSKA (reference sequence). The chain's CDR3 is CSATGPGQPQHF. The DNA of the CDR3 is TGCAGTGCGACGGGGCCAGGGCAGCCCCAGCATTTT.